A single sample gave rise to the 30 T cell receptor beta chains below, sequenced in a study of tumor and adjacent non-tumor tissue in lung cancer. A modified ARM-PCR protocol with three rounds of nested PCR amplified TCRbeta. TCRdb passed the multiplex PCR reads through MiXCR, listing each CDR3 protein once. This table holds 120,000 or so distinct CDR3 sequences, roughly 67% found once. No cell sorting was done before RNA was extracted from the tissue. The material sequenced was lung tumor tissue. Receptor source: a man between 25 and 39 years old with non-small cell lung cancer.

This clonotype turned up a few times. The chain employs TRBV12-3 or TRBV12-4 and TRBJ1-1; tentatively, D is TRBD1 (6 bases). The CDR3 extends over 14 amino acids. CDR3 nucleotide sequence: TGTGCTAACAGTTTTGGGACACTGAACACTGAAGCTTTCTTT. This gives the protein CANSFGTLNTEAFF.

As concerns this clonotype: This may arise from a read error, as a much more abundant clone is one base away. This chain joins TRBV6-2 or TRBV6-3 and TRBJ2-7; either TRBD1 or TRBD2 may supply D (5 bases each). The CDR3 totals 17 residues. Trimming shortened V by 2 bases and J by 0 bases, and 17 bases separated the two germline ends. Germline V gives CDR1 MNHEY, CDR2 SVGEGT. This chain's CDR3 is CASSYLRGPTYSYEQYF. In DNA form, the CDR3 reads TGTGCCAGCAGTTACCTACGGGGACCAACTTACTCCTACGAGCAGTACTTC.

The chain carries TRBV6-2 or TRBV6-3 and TRBJ2-3, with D possibly being TRBD1 (6 bases). Between the trimmed V and J ends, which lost 2 bases and 2 bases, there was a span of 14 bases. There are 16 residues in the CDR3. CDR1 MNHEY and CDR2 SVGEGT come from the germline V gene. The CDR3: CASSYPLGADTDTQYF. DNA for the CDR3: TGTGCCAGCAGTTACCCCCTGGGGGCCGACACAGATACGCAGTATTTT.

A few counts support this clonotype. This clone may be a read error of a much larger clone one base away. V is TRBV29-1 and J is TRBJ2-7, with D perhaps matching TRBD2 (5 bases). Trimming removed 3 bases from V and 8 bases from J, with 17 bases in between. This CDR3 contains 13 residues. CDR1 and CDR2 from the germline V gene are SQVTM and ANQGSEA. The CDR3 nucleotides are TGCAGCGTTGATTCGGGATCTACGCTGAAGCAGTACTTC. It codes for CSVDSGSTLKQYF.

This clonotype was recorded once. An end of the junction differs from the germline gene, which may be a read error. The J gene is TRBJ2-2, the V gene TRBV14, with D perhaps TRBD1 (6 bases). This CDR3 spans 15 amino acids. Germline values: CDR1 SGHDN, CDR2 FVKESK. CDR3 bases: TGTGTCAGCAACCAAGAGACAGGGAACACCGGGGAGCTGTTTTTT. Translation: CVSNQETGNTGELFF.

In regard to this clonotype: This may arise from a read error, as a much more abundant clone is one base away. This chain connects TRBV5-6 to TRBJ2-3; no clear D gene. The germline gives CDR1 SGHDT, CDR2 YYEEEE. The CDR3 runs 13 residues. Trimming stripped 4 bases from V and 7 bases from J, with 13 bases between. CDR3: CASSPVGGNTQYF. The CDR3 bases are TGTGCCAGCAGCCCCGTGGGCGGAAATACGCAGTATTTT.

Remarks on this clonotype: A read error is possible here, since a much larger clone lies one base away. This chain connects TRBV4-1 to TRBJ2-1; 9 nucleotides agree with TRBD2. CDR3 size: 16 residues. CDR1 is MGHRA and CDR2 is YSYEKL in the germline V gene. The CDR3 region is CATSQDLGAGGREQFF. DNA of the CDR3: TGCGCCACCAGCCAAGATCTGGGAGCGGGAGGACGAGAGCAGTTCTTC.

The J gene is TRBJ1-1, the V gene TRBV6-1; TRBD1 matches at 7 bases. This CDR3 has 15 amino acids. Germline V CDR1 and CDR2: MNHNS, SASEGT. This chain's CDR3 is CACNSGGASETEAFF. DNA of the CDR3: TGTGCTTGCAATTCAGGGGGGGCATCAGAAACTGAAGCTTTCTTT.

About this clonotype itself: One end of the junction does not line up with germline, which may come from a read error. The J gene is TRBJ1-5, the V gene TRBV12-3 or TRBV12-4, with D hard to call. CDR3 length equals 13 residues. In DNA form, the CDR3 reads TGTTCCAGCAGGTGGAGAAATGGGGAGCTCCAGCATTTT. Translation: CSSRWRNGELQHF.

In this sample, this clonotype turned up many times. DNA for the CDR3: TGTGCCAGCCAGGCATCTGGGGCCAACGTCCTGACTTTC. Translation gives CASQASGANVLTF. This rearrangement joins TRBV6-2 or TRBV6-3 to TRBJ2-6, with D uncertain. In germline, CDR1 is MNHEY, CDR2 SVGEGT. The CDR3 extends over 13 amino acids. V was cut by 8 bases and J by 1 base, with 6 bases left in between.

On this clonotype itself: A clone one base away is much larger, so this may be a read error. The rearrangement uses TRBV5-4 and TRBJ2-7; 8 bases are a match to TRBD2. The CDR3 is 15 residues long. Looked up from germline, CDR1 is SGHNT and CDR2 is YYREEE (reference sequence). CDR3 nucleotides: TGTGCCAGCAGCTCCTCAATAGCGGGAATCTACAAGCAGTACTTC. Translated, it gives CASSSSIAGIYKQYF.

The J gene is TRBJ2-3, the V gene TRBV18; D gene unclear. CDR1 KGHSH and CDR2 LQKENI come from the germline V gene. V lost 0 bases, J lost 5 bases, and 9 bases lay in between. The CDR3 length is 14 residues. In nucleotides, the CDR3 is TGTGCCAGCTCACCACCGGGTTCGTTAGATACGCAGTATTTT. It is translated as CASSPPGSLDTQYF.

Notes on this clonotype: This may arise from a read error, as a much more abundant clone is one base away. The chain couples TRBV12-3 or TRBV12-4 to TRBJ2-2, with TRBD2 as a possible D gene (5 bases). The CDR3 is made up of 14 amino acids. DNA for the CDR3: TGTGCCAGCAGTTTACCTGGAGGAACCGGGAAGCTGTTTTTT. Protein product: CASSLPGGTGKLFF.

Turning to this clonotype: A single base separates this from a much larger clone, so it may be a read error. This chain uses TRBV4-2 with TRBJ1-6, with unresolved D. V lost 0 bases and J lost 8, with 11 bases in between. This CDR3 spans 15 amino acids. The germline V gene has CDR1 LGHNA and CDR2 YNFKEQ. The CDR3 DNA sequence: TGTGCCAGCAGCCAAGACTTAGATTTTGATTCACCCCTCCACTTT. Translated, it gives CASSQDLDFDSPLHF.

V gene TRBV20-1 combines with J gene TRBJ1-2; no firm D call. The CDR3 covers 13 residues. The V gene lost 0 bases and the J gene lost 10 bases, with 15 bases spanning the gap. In germline, CDR1 is DFQATT, CDR2 SNEGSKA (reference sequence). The CDR3 nucleotides read TGCAGTGCTAGAGATGGCATGGGTATGGACTACACCTTC. It codes for CSARDGMGMDYTF.

Note on this clonotype: A junction end diverges from the germline sequence, so it may reflect a read error. V usage is TRBV30 and J usage is TRBJ1-1; D perhaps matches TRBD1 (5 bases). The germline CDR1 and CDR2 sequences are GTSNPN and SVGIG (reference sequence). The CDR3 is made up of 14 amino acids. The CDR3 region is CAWSGGSIYTEAFF. For the CDR3, the DNA is TGTGCCTGGAGTGGGGGCAGTATATACACTGAAGCATTCTTT. Based on the CDR3 plus reference TRBV30 and TRBJ1-1, the full variable domain is SQTIHQWPATLVQPVGSPLSLECTVEGTSNPNLYWYRQAAGRGLQLLFYSVGIGQISSEVPQNLSASRPQDRQFILSSKKLLLSDSGFYLCAWSGGSIYTEAFFGQGTRLTVV.

On this clonotype: Compared with germline, one end of the junction differs, possibly owing to a read error. CDR3 sequence: CTSSPDIGGGGLFF. In DNA form, the CDR3 reads TGTACCAGCAGCCCGGATATCGGGGGCGGGGGACTGTTTTTT. The chain employs TRBV11-1 and TRBJ1-4; weak D call: TRBD1 (6 bases). This CDR3 comprises 14 residues. CDR1 and CDR2 from the germline V gene are SGHAT and FQDESV (reference sequence).

J is TRBJ2-5 and V is TRBV20-1, with D possibly TRBD2 on 6 matching bases. The CDR3 has 12 residues. Germline CDR1 DFQATT, CDR2 SNEGSKA (reference sequence). V lost 6 bases and J lost 14, with 22 bases in between. The CDR3 reads CSARGVQETYYF. CDR3 DNA: TGCAGTGCCCGCGGGGTACAAGAGACATATTACTTC.

This rearrangement joins TRBV6-5 to TRBJ2-2; 8 bases are a match to TRBD1. The CDR3 is made up of 14 amino acids. Trimming took 7 bases from V and 3 from J; bases not matched to a gene: 4. The germline V gene encodes CDR1 MNHEY and CDR2 SVGAGI. The CDR3 DNA is TGTGCCAGCATAGAGACAGGGGACACCGGGGAGCTGTTTTTT. It yields the protein CASIETGDTGELFF.

On this clonotype itself: One end of the junction fails to match germline, which may point to a read error. The CDR3 reads CATSVPQGGLQETQYF. CDR3 bases: TGTGCCACCAGTGTTCCGCAGGGAGGACTCCAAGAGACCCAATACTTC. The chain carries TRBV24-1 and TRBJ2-5, with D maybe TRBD2 (6 bases). The CDR3 loop spans 16 amino acids. Germline CDR1 KGHDR, CDR2 SFDVKD.

This clonotype was seen just once. A read error may explain this, as a much larger clone is one base away. The CDR3 nucleotides are TGCAGCGCCGCTCAGGGAAATAATTCACCCCTCCACTTT. Translation: CSAAQGNNSPLHF. The rearrangement uses TRBV29-1 and TRBJ1-6, with D possibly TRBD1 on 5 matching bases. Germline lookup yields CDR1 SQVTM and CDR2 ANQGSEA. The CDR3 has 13 residues. The V end lost 7 bases, the J end lost 5 bases, and 12 bases lay between the germline ends.

The chain has TRBV6-2 or TRBV6-3 and TRBJ2-1, with unresolved D. Deletions cut 3 bases from V and 5 bases from J, with 11 bases between. Germline V gene lookup returns CDR1 MNHEY and CDR2 SVGEGT. The CDR3 length is 14 residues. The CDR3 loop is CASSYFIFDNEQFF. The CDR3 DNA is TGTGCCAGCAGTTATTTCATTTTTGACAATGAGCAGTTCTTC.

This clonotype was observed many times. A single base separates this from a much larger clone, so it may be a read error. The chain employs TRBV11-3 and TRBJ2-1; D ambiguous. This CDR3 has 8 amino acids. Looked up from germline, CDR1 is SGHNT and CDR2 is YENEEA. CDR3 amino acids: CASSFGSF. Here the CDR3 DNA reads TGTGCCAGCAGCTTCGGTTCCTTC.

This clonotype was seen many times. The V gene is TRBV6-5, the J gene TRBJ2-1; tentatively, D is TRBD1 (5 bases). CDR3 length: 13 amino acids. Germline V gene data show CDR1 as MNHEY and CDR2 as SVGAGI. The V gene lost 5 bases and the J gene lost 2 bases, with 7 bases spanning the gap. The DNA for the CDR3 is TGTGCCAGCAGTCGGACACCCTACAATGAGCAGTTCTTC. It yields the protein CASSRTPYNEQFF.

Worth noting for this clonotype: A much larger clone lies a single base off, so this may be a read error. The chain has TRBV20-1 and TRBJ2-1; the match to TRBD1 covers 9 bases. The J call could be wrong; TRBJ2-7 is a better fit for the DNA end. The CDR3 consists of 15 residues. The germline V gene has CDR1 DFQATT and CDR2 SNEGSKA (reference sequence). This CDR3 reads CSARDGQGLDNEQYF. The CDR3 DNA is TGCAGTGCTAGAGATGGACAGGGGCTCGACAATGAGCAGTACTTC.

This clonotype occurred once. A read error may produce the germline difference seen at one junction end. The chain carries TRBV6-6 and TRBJ2-1, with a weak D call TRBD2 (6 bases). CDR3 length: 15 amino acids. CDR1 is MNHNY and CDR2 is SVGAGI in the germline V gene (reference sequence). The CDR3 here is CANSTGTLTYNEQFF. CDR3 nucleotide sequence: TGTGCCAACAGTACCGGGACTCTAACGTACAATGAGCAGTTCTTC.

With respect to this clonotype: A much larger clone differs from this one at a single base, so this may be a read error. The chain joins TRBV12-3 or TRBV12-4 to TRBJ2-7, with D hard to call. The CDR3 sequence is 13 residues long. The V end lost 7 bases, the J end lost 3 bases, and 13 bases lay between the germline ends. The CDR3 sequence is CASNFEADYEQYF. CDR3 in DNA: TGTGCCAGCAACTTCGAGGCGGACTACGAGCAGTACTTC.

In regard to this clonotype: The junction shows a germline mismatch at one end, possibly a read error. J is TRBJ2-3 and V is TRBV12-3 or TRBV12-4; 9 bases agree with TRBD2. The CDR3 is 13 residues long. The CDR3 region is CTSSGSVGDTQYF. Here the CDR3 DNA reads TGTACCAGTAGCGGGAGTGTGGGGGATACGCAGTATTTT.

Turning to this clonotype: Being one base from a much bigger clone, this may be a read error. The rearrangement links TRBV6-5 to TRBJ1-2; D call uncertain. CDR1 and CDR2 (germline): MNHEY, SVGAGI. Trimming shortened V by 3 bases and J by 2 bases, and 13 bases separated the two germline ends. The CDR3 is made up of 15 amino acids. The CDR3 DNA sequence: TGTGCCAGCAGTTATGGAGGGATGTCAAACTATGGCTACACCTTC. It encodes CASSYGGMSNYGYTF.

Turning to this clonotype: Its ends do not fully match the called genes, so a read error is possible. The chain has TRBV18 and TRBJ2-4, with D unresolved. The CDR3 is 11 residues long. Germline V gene lookup returns CDR1 KGHSH and CDR2 LQKENI. In DNA, the CDR3 is TGTGCCAGCTCACCCGAAAACGTTCAGTACTTC. Residues: CASSPENVQYF.